Listed here are 13 T cell receptor beta chains from one sample, sequenced in a study of T-cell reconstitution after alpha-beta-depleted transplantation in children. Using unique molecular identifiers, the investigators prepared the TCRbeta library. In TCRdb, the PCR reads were re-called with MiXCR into one record per CDR3 protein. The table lists approximately 800,000 distinct CDR3 sequences, less than 20% of them singletons, with around 4.5% in the top ten. This specimen was PBMCs, mostly from graft donor cells, taken 360 days after TCRalphabeta/CD19-depleted stem cell transplant. Receptor source: a male patient under 18 who had a stem cell transplant for acute lymphoblastic leukemia, so the T cells may come from the graft donor.

In this sample, this clonotype turned up a few times. The chain links TRBV6-1 to TRBJ2-7; maybe TRBD2 (5 bases). This CDR3 spans 14 amino acids. Germline V gives CDR1 MNHNS, CDR2 SASEGT. V dropped 7 bases and J dropped 3 bases, with 16 bases sitting between them. This chain's CDR3 is CASKFGLSYYEQYF. Here the CDR3 DNA reads TGTGCCAGCAAATTCGGACTTTCTTACTACGAGCAGTACTTC.

The chain couples TRBV4-1 to TRBJ1-3; D is undetermined. CDR3 size: 15 residues. CDR1 and CDR2 (germline): MGHRA, YSYEKL. The germline V and J ends were trimmed by 3 bases and 0 bases, with 9 bases remaining between them. CDR3 amino acids: CASSHLPNSGNTIYF. For the CDR3, the DNA is TGCGCCAGCAGCCACCTGCCGAACTCTGGAAACACCATATATTTT.

This clonotype was counted once. The genes are TRBV3-1 and TRBJ2-1, with D possibly TRBD2 on 5 matching bases. This CDR3 is built from 14 residues. Trimming pared 3 bases from V and 11 bases from J, leaving 17 bases between. CDR1 is LGHDT and CDR2 is YNNKEL in the germline V gene (reference sequence). The CDR3 DNA is TGTGCCAGCAGCCACCGGGCTGAGGAGGTTCAGCAGTTCTTC. It specifies CASSHRAEEVQQFF.

The table lists this clonotype with a few counts. Here the CDR3 DNA reads TGCAGTGCCCCGACAGGGGGCAACGAGCAGTACTTC. Amino acids: CSAPTGGNEQYF. The genes are TRBV20-1 and TRBJ2-7; 10 bases fit TRBD1. In germline, CDR1 is DFQATT, CDR2 SNEGSKA (reference sequence). The CDR3 is made up of 12 amino acids. V dropped 6 bases and J dropped 5; count of bases not matched to a gene: 4.

V usage is TRBV18 and J usage is TRBJ2-5; a weak D match, TRBD2 (6 bases). Germline CDR1 reads KGHSH; CDR2 reads LQKENI. Trimming pared 3 bases from V and 2 bases from J, leaving 13 bases between. This CDR3 is 15 amino acids long. The CDR3 is CASSPPGTSQETQYF. The DNA of the CDR3 is TGTGCCAGCTCACCTCCCGGGACTTCTCAAGAGACCCAGTACTTC.

This clonotype was recorded many times. This sequence joins TRBV12-3 or TRBV12-4 and TRBJ2-7, with 9 bases that match TRBD2. The CDR3 is made up of 17 amino acids. Unmatched junction bases numbered 15, after V lost 5 bases and J lost 4 bases. As DNA, the CDR3 is TGTGCCAGCAGTCCTGCTCGCGGGACTAGCCTAACTTACGAGCAGTACTTC. Translation gives CASSPARGTSLTYEQYF.

The chain carries TRBV7-7 and TRBJ2-7; no firm D call. Germline V gene sequence: CDR1 SSHAT, CDR2 FNYEAQ (reference sequence). V lost 0 bases and J 0 bases, leaving 9 bases between the germline ends. The CDR3 runs to 15 residues. The CDR3 here is CASSLARESSYEQYF. The CDR3 DNA sequence: TGTGCCAGCAGCTTAGCGCGCGAGAGCTCCTACGAGCAGTACTTC.

Here the CDR3 reads CSVTLVPGQGKANTEAFF. Written as DNA, the CDR3 is TGCAGCGTGACTTTAGTCCCGGGACAGGGTAAAGCGAACACTGAAGCTTTCTTT. The chain couples TRBV29-1 to TRBJ1-1, with TRBD1 matching 9 bases. Losses at the gene ends were 6 bases for V and 1 base for J; bases not matched to a gene: 18. Germline V gene sequence: CDR1 SQVTM, CDR2 ANQGSEA. The CDR3 is 18 residues long. The entire variable domain, with the rest obtained from reference TRBV29-1 and TRBJ1-1, is as follows: SAVISQKPSRDICQRGTSLTIQCQVDSQVTMMFWYRQQPGQSLTLIATANQGSEATYESGFVIDKFPISRPNLTFSTLTVSNMSPEDSSIYLCSVTLVPGQGKANTEAFFGQGTRLTVV.

V is TRBV9 and J is TRBJ2-7, with a weak D call TRBD2 (7 bases). Trimming removed 3 bases from V and 6 bases from J, with 22 bases in between. The CDR3 covers 16 residues. CDR1 and CDR2 (germline): SGDLS, YYNGEE. The CDR3 spells CASSAARRGGATEQYF. In nucleotides, the CDR3 is TGTGCCAGCAGCGCGGCCCGTCGTGGGGGGGCTACCGAGCAGTACTTC.

The sample holds a few counts of this clonotype. Here the CDR3 reads CASSPYPGTQETQYF. CDR3 DNA: TGTGCCAGCAGCCCCTACCCAGGGACCCAAGAGACCCAGTACTTC. This chain uses TRBV12-3 or TRBV12-4 with TRBJ2-5, with D perhaps assigned TRBD1 or TRBD2 (5 bases each). The germline V and J ends were trimmed by 6 bases and 1 base, with 15 bases remaining between them. CDR3 length equals 15 residues.

The chain combines TRBV20-1 with TRBJ2-3, with 13 bases aligning to TRBD2. Germline-derived CDR1 and CDR2 are DFQATT and SNEGSKA (reference sequence). V shed 6 bases and J 6 bases; nucleotides not matched to a gene: 9. The CDR3 extends over 15 amino acids. CDR3 loop: CSAPRLAGGMDTQYF. DNA for the CDR3: TGCAGTGCCCCCCGACTAGCGGGAGGAATGGATACGCAGTATTTT.

This clonotype appeared a few times. This chain joins TRBV4-2 and TRBJ2-5; D perhaps matches TRBD2 (5 bases). The length of the CDR3 is 16 residues. From germline, CDR1 is LGHNA and CDR2 YNFKEQ. V was clipped by 1 base and J by 2 bases, with 14 bases between them. The CDR3 DNA is TGTGCCAGCAGCCAAGGAGGGCAGCGGAGTCAAGAGACCCAGTACTTC. Its protein product is CASSQGGQRSQETQYF.

In this sample, this clonotype turned up a few times. The CDR3 loop is CASSQEGLSGTGNNEQFF. The DNA of the CDR3 is TGCGCCAGCAGCCAAGAGGGCCTTTCCGGGACAGGGAACAATGAGCAGTTCTTC. This chain joins TRBV4-1 and TRBJ2-1; TRBD1 aligns across 9 bases. Germline-derived CDR1 and CDR2 are MGHRA and YSYEKL. The CDR3 runs to 18 residues. V shed 0 bases and J 5 bases; nucleotides not matched to a gene: 11.